This is a list of T cell receptor beta chains from one sample in a study of OX40 agonist ivuxolimab in advanced cancers. TCRdb's copy holds only in-frame clones and misses some; the assay was immunoSEQ multiplex PCR. Of 17,000 or so clones listed, roughly four fifths are singletons. This specimen consisted of CD4+ or CD8+ T cells sorted from blood, obtained in a trial of the OX40 agonist ivuxolimab. Receptors originate from an adult with an advanced solid tumor such as melanoma, head and neck, liver or kidney cancer. CDR3s include the opening cysteine and the closing phenylalanine or tryptophan. Each record gives: CDR3 protein, CDR3 DNA, clone size, D gene, V gene, J gene. The D gene is left open where the match is weak. The size of a clone is reported for some rows only, either as once, few or many, or as a class for expanded clones.

CDR3aa: CASSRSGTGYNEQFF
CDR3nt: TGTGCCAGCAGCCGTAGCGGGACAGGGTACAATGAGCAGTTCTTC
abundance: NA
d_gene: NA
v_gene: TRBV27
j_gene: TRBJ2-1

CDR3aa: CASSFWSAPADTQYF
CDR3nt: TGTGCCAGCAGCTTTTGGTCAGCTCCGGCAGATACGCAGTATTTT
abundance: NA
d_gene: NA
v_gene: TRBV11-2
j_gene: TRBJ2-3

CDR3aa: CASSQWGAYEQYF
CDR3nt: TGTGCCAGCAGCCAGTGGGGGGCGTACGAGCAGTACTTC
abundance: NA
d_gene: NA
v_gene: TRBV7-2
j_gene: TRBJ2-7

CDR3aa: CASSFSGLDAFTDTQYF
CDR3nt: TGTGCCAGCAGCTTTTCCGGACTAGATGCATTCACAGATACGCAGTATTTT
abundance: NA
d_gene: TRBD2
v_gene: TRBV7-9
j_gene: TRBJ2-3

CDR3aa: CASSLTGGPYEQYF
CDR3nt: TGTGCCAGCAGTCTGACAGGGGGTCCCTACGAGCAGTACTTC
abundance: medium-sized
d_gene: TRBD1
v_gene: TRBV28
j_gene: TRBJ2-7

CDR3aa: CASSSPRGGTDTQYF
CDR3nt: TGTGCCAGCAGCAGTCCGCGGGGGGGCACAGATACGCAGTATTTT
abundance: NA
d_gene: TRBD2
v_gene: TRBV11-3
j_gene: TRBJ2-3

CDR3aa: CASSFSGGEIVQPQHF
CDR3nt: TGTGCCAGCAGTTTTTCGGGGGGAGAGATAGTTCAGCCCCAGCATTTT
abundance: NA
d_gene: NA
v_gene: TRBV27
j_gene: TRBJ1-5

CDR3aa: CSVDRGIYGYTF
CDR3nt: TGCAGCGTTGACAGGGGGATCTATGGCTACACCTTC
abundance: NA
d_gene: TRBD1
v_gene: TRBV29-1
j_gene: TRBJ1-2

CDR3aa: CAWSGLAGVGELFF
CDR3nt: TGTGCCTGGAGTGGGCTAGCGGGAGTTGGGGAGCTGTTTTTT
abundance: NA
d_gene: TRBD2
v_gene: TRBV30
j_gene: TRBJ2-2

CDR3aa: CASSHPTTDQETQYF
CDR3nt: TGCGCCAGCAGCCATCCGACGACCGACCAAGAGACCCAGTACTTC
abundance: NA
d_gene: NA
v_gene: TRBV4-1
j_gene: TRBJ2-5

CDR3aa: CASSSIRDSNEKLFF
CDR3nt: TGTGCCAGCAGCTCGATCCGGGACAGTAATGAAAAACTGTTTTTT
abundance: NA
d_gene: TRBD1
v_gene: TRBV7-6
j_gene: TRBJ1-4

CDR3aa: CASSPSPAPDYEQYF
CDR3nt: TGTGCCAGCAGCCCTAGCCCAGCCCCCGACTACGAGCAGTACTTC
abundance: few
d_gene: NA
v_gene: TRBV7-2
j_gene: TRBJ2-7

CDR3aa: CASSLVGGVETQYF
CDR3nt: TGTGCCAGCAGTTTAGTTGGAGGGGTTGAGACCCAGTACTTC
abundance: NA
d_gene: NA
v_gene: TRBV27
j_gene: TRBJ2-5

CDR3aa: CASSLLTSGLADGVF
CDR3nt: TGTGCCAGCAGCTTGCTAACTTCGGGACTAGCGGACGGGGTCTTC
abundance: NA
d_gene: TRBD2
v_gene: TRBV7-8
j_gene: TRBJ2-1

CDR3aa: CASSLDRGSTYEQYF
CDR3nt: TGTGCCAGCAGCCTGGACAGGGGGAGTACCTACGAGCAGTACTTC
abundance: NA
d_gene: TRBD1
v_gene: TRBV5-6
j_gene: TRBJ2-7

CDR3aa: CAWSLAWGEQFF
CDR3nt: TGTGCCTGGAGCTTGGCTTGGGGGGAGCAGTTCTTC
abundance: NA
d_gene: NA
v_gene: TRBV30
j_gene: TRBJ2-1

CDR3aa: CAWSDVRAEAFF
CDR3nt: TGTGCCTGGAGCGACGTCAGGGCTGAAGCTTTCTTT
abundance: many
d_gene: NA
v_gene: TRBV30
j_gene: TRBJ1-1

CDR3aa: CASSLGTGGTYEQYF
CDR3nt: TGTGCCAGCAGCCTAGGGACAGGGGGTACCTACGAGCAGTACTTC
abundance: NA
d_gene: TRBD1
v_gene: TRBV5-4
j_gene: TRBJ2-7

CDR3aa: CASSKSSGRYGTGELFF
CDR3nt: TGTGCCAGCAGCAAATCTTCAGGGCGCTATGGCACCGGGGAGCTGTTTTTT
abundance: NA
d_gene: NA
v_gene: TRBV21-1
j_gene: TRBJ2-2

CDR3aa: CASSLVDSNTEAFF
CDR3nt: TGTGCCAGCAGTTTAGTGGACTCGAACACTGAAGCTTTCTTT
abundance: once
d_gene: NA
v_gene: TRBV27
j_gene: TRBJ1-1

CDR3aa: CASSPTGGYEQYF
CDR3nt: TGTGCCAGCAGTCCCACAGGGGGCTACGAGCAGTACTTC
abundance: NA
d_gene: TRBD1
v_gene: TRBV6-5
j_gene: TRBJ2-7

CDR3aa: CASSQEWGEGGNEQFF
CDR3nt: TGCGCCAGCAGCCAAGAGTGGGGCGAGGGTGGCAATGAGCAGTTCTTC
abundance: NA
d_gene: NA
v_gene: TRBV4-3
j_gene: TRBJ2-1

CDR3aa: CASSLTQMDTQYF
CDR3nt: TGTGCCAGCAGTTTAACCCAAATGGATACGCAGTATTTT
abundance: NA
d_gene: NA
v_gene: TRBV27
j_gene: TRBJ2-3

CDR3aa: CASSQALGTARNEKLFF
CDR3nt: TGTGCCAGCAGCCAAGCTCTAGGGACAGCTAGGAATGAAAAACTGTTTTTT
abundance: NA
d_gene: TRBD1
v_gene: TRBV4-2
j_gene: TRBJ1-4

CDR3aa: CASSLVIAGGPLWEQYF
CDR3nt: TGTGCCAGCAGCTTAGTAATAGCGGGAGGCCCCCTTTGGGAGCAGTACTTC
abundance: once
d_gene: TRBD2
v_gene: TRBV11-3
j_gene: TRBJ2-7

CDR3aa: CASLRGNTEAFF
CDR3nt: TGTGCCAGCTTAAGGGGCAACACTGAAGCTTTCTTT
abundance: few
d_gene: NA
v_gene: TRBV6-6
j_gene: TRBJ1-1

CDR3aa: CASSLRSLAGESTDTQYF
CDR3nt: TGTGCCAGCAGCTTAAGGTCCCTAGCGGGGGAGAGCACAGATACGCAGTATTTT
abundance: NA
d_gene: TRBD2
v_gene: TRBV7-2
j_gene: TRBJ2-3

CDR3aa: CASSQVGSSLGYSNQPQHF
CDR3nt: TGCGCCAGCAGCCAAGTTGGCAGCTCACTGGGGTATAGCAATCAGCCCCAGCATTTT
abundance: NA
d_gene: NA
v_gene: TRBV4-1
j_gene: TRBJ1-5

CDR3aa: CASSSRVAGAYEQYF
CDR3nt: TGTGCCAGCAGCTCCCGGGTAGCGGGGGCCTACGAGCAGTACTTC
abundance: NA
d_gene: TRBD2
v_gene: TRBV5-4
j_gene: TRBJ2-7

CDR3aa: CASSIGRRAWETQYF
CDR3nt: TGTGCCAGTAGTATAGGAAGGAGGGCATGGGAGACCCAGTACTTC
abundance: NA
d_gene: NA
v_gene: TRBV19
j_gene: TRBJ2-5

CDR3aa: CASSQPTGARITYEQYF
CDR3nt: TGCGCCAGCAGCCAACCTACAGGGGCGAGAATTACCTACGAGCAGTACTTC
abundance: NA
d_gene: TRBD1
v_gene: TRBV5-1
j_gene: TRBJ2-7

CDR3aa: CSVEDESAYEQYF
CDR3nt: TGCAGCGTTGAAGATGAGTCAGCCTACGAGCAGTACTTC
abundance: NA
d_gene: NA
v_gene: TRBV29-1
j_gene: TRBJ2-7

CDR3aa: CASSLWGTGQETQYF
CDR3nt: TGTGCCAGCAGCCTCTGGGGGACAGGCCAAGAGACCCAGTACTTC
abundance: NA
d_gene: TRBD1
v_gene: TRBV9
j_gene: TRBJ2-5

CDR3aa: CASSLGTTYNEQFF
CDR3nt: TGTGCCAGCAGCTTAGGGACCACCTACAATGAGCAGTTCTTC
abundance: NA
d_gene: NA
v_gene: TRBV7-9
j_gene: TRBJ2-1

CDR3aa: CASSANLRGTDTQYF
CDR3nt: TGCGCCAGCAGCGCCAACTTGAGGGGCACAGATACGCAGTATTTT
abundance: large
d_gene: NA
v_gene: TRBV4-1
j_gene: TRBJ2-3

CDR3aa: CASSSPGTGVGGELFF
CDR3nt: TGTGCCAGCAGCTCCCCAGGGACAGGGGTGGGCGGGGAGCTGTTTTTT
abundance: few
d_gene: TRBD1
v_gene: TRBV7-2
j_gene: TRBJ2-2

CDR3aa: CASSLSRSYNEQFF
CDR3nt: TGTGCCAGCAGCCTTTCTAGATCCTACAATGAGCAGTTCTTC
abundance: NA
d_gene: NA
v_gene: TRBV7-6
j_gene: TRBJ2-1

CDR3aa: CASSYLGADEQYF
CDR3nt: TGTGCCAGCAGTTATCTCGGAGCGGACGAGCAGTACTTC
abundance: NA
d_gene: NA
v_gene: TRBV6-5
j_gene: TRBJ2-7

CDR3aa: CAIPGLAGRGTNEQYF
CDR3nt: TGTGCCATTCCGGGACTAGCGGGAAGGGGAACTAACGAGCAGTACTTC
abundance: NA
d_gene: TRBD2
v_gene: TRBV28
j_gene: TRBJ2-7

CDR3aa: CASRGGYYEQYF
CDR3nt: TGTGCCAGCAGGGGGGGATACTACGAGCAGTACTTC
abundance: medium-sized
d_gene: NA
v_gene: TRBV27
j_gene: TRBJ2-7

CDR3aa: CASSLGGSGRRPSYNEQFF
CDR3nt: TGTGCCAGCAGCTTGGGAGGTAGCGGGAGGCGTCCCTCCTACAATGAGCAGTTCTTC
abundance: medium-sized
d_gene: TRBD2
v_gene: TRBV5-6
j_gene: TRBJ2-1

CDR3aa: CASSVGGGMTYEQYF
CDR3nt: TGTGCCAGCAGCGTAGGAGGAGGGATGACCTACGAGCAGTACTTC
abundance: NA
d_gene: NA
v_gene: TRBV9
j_gene: TRBJ2-7

CDR3aa: CASNSWDSGTAGYTF
CDR3nt: TGTGCCAGCAACTCCTGGGACAGCGGAACGGCTGGCTACACCTTC
abundance: NA
d_gene: TRBD1
v_gene: TRBV11-3
j_gene: TRBJ1-2

CDR3aa: CASSHMPEEQFF
CDR3nt: TGTGCCAGTAGTCACATGCCGGAGGAGCAGTTCTTC
abundance: NA
d_gene: NA
v_gene: TRBV19
j_gene: TRBJ2-1

CDR3aa: CASRVGEEYNEQFF
CDR3nt: TGTGCCAGTAGGGTGGGGGAGGAATACAATGAGCAGTTCTTC
abundance: NA
d_gene: NA
v_gene: TRBV19
j_gene: TRBJ2-1

CDR3aa: CATSPSRVSEQYF
CDR3nt: TGTGCCACCAGTCCGTCGCGTGTGTCAGAGCAGTACTTC
abundance: NA
d_gene: NA
v_gene: TRBV14
j_gene: TRBJ2-7

CDR3aa: CASCGRITDTQYF
CDR3nt: TGTGCCAGCTGCGGGAGAATCACAGATACGCAGTATTTT
abundance: once
d_gene: TRBD2
v_gene: TRBV6-5
j_gene: TRBJ2-3

CDR3aa: CASGLAGEANTQYF
CDR3nt: TGTGCCAGCGGGTTAGCGGGGGAGGCGAATACGCAGTATTTT
abundance: NA
d_gene: TRBD2
v_gene: TRBV27
j_gene: TRBJ2-3

CDR3aa: CASSSGLAGNRDEQFF
CDR3nt: TGTGCCAGCAGCTCGGGACTAGCAGGGAATCGCGATGAGCAGTTCTTC
abundance: NA
d_gene: TRBD2
v_gene: TRBV7-7
j_gene: TRBJ2-1

CDR3aa: CASRFWIRANYGYTF
CDR3nt: TGTGCCAGCAGGTTTTGGATTCGAGCTAACTATGGCTACACCTTC
abundance: NA
d_gene: NA
v_gene: TRBV5-6
j_gene: TRBJ1-2

CDR3aa: CASSLTLPGLAGGPNGWYQETQYF
CDR3nt: TGTGCCAGCAGCCTAACGCTCCCCGGACTAGCGGGAGGGCCGAACGGTTGGTACCAAGAGACCCAGTACTTC
abundance: NA
d_gene: TRBD2
v_gene: TRBV7-3
j_gene: TRBJ2-5

CDR3aa: CASSWDRIDGYTF
CDR3nt: TGCGCCAGCAGTTGGGACAGGATTGACGGCTACACCTTC
abundance: NA
d_gene: TRBD1
v_gene: TRBV10-2
j_gene: TRBJ1-2

CDR3aa: CASSLRQGTLGLTDTQYF
CDR3nt: TGTGCCAGCAGTTTGAGACAGGGGACGCTCGGGCTTACAGATACGCAGTATTTT
abundance: once
d_gene: TRBD1
v_gene: TRBV27
j_gene: TRBJ2-3

CDR3aa: CASSTVEGRQPQHF
CDR3nt: TGTGCCAGTAGTACCGTCGAGGGTCGGCAGCCCCAGCATTTT
abundance: NA
d_gene: NA
v_gene: TRBV19
j_gene: TRBJ1-5

CDR3aa: CASSHGGQIHNEQFF
CDR3nt: TGTGCCAGCAGCCATGGAGGTCAGATACACAATGAGCAGTTCTTC
abundance: NA
d_gene: NA
v_gene: TRBV7-9
j_gene: TRBJ2-1